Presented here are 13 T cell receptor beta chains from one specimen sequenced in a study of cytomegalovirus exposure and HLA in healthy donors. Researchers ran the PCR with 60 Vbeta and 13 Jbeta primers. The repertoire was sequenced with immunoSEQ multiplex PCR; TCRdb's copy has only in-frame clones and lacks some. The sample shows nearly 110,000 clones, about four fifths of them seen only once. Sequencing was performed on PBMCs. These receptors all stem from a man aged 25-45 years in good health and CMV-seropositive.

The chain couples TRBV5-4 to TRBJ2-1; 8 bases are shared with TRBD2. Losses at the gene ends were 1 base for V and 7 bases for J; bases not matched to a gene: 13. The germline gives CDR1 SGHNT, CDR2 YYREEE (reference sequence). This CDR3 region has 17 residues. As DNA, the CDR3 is TGTGCCAGCAGCTTGAAGGGCAGCGGGGGTATCGAGAATGAGCAGTTCTTC. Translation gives CASSLKGSGGIENEQFF.

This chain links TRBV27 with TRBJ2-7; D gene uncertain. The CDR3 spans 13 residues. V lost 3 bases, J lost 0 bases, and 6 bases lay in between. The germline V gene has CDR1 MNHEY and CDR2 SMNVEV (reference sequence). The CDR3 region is CASSLGPSYEQYF. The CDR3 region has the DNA TGTGCCAGCAGTTTGGGCCCCTCCTACGAGCAGTACTTC.

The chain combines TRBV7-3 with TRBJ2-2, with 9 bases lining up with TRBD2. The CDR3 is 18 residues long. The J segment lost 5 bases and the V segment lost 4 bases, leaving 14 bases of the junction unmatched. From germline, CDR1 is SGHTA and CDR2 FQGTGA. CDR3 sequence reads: CASSYPTQGLARTGELFF. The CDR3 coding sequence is TGTGCCAGCAGCTACCCTACTCAGGGACTAGCAAGGACCGGGGAGCTGTTTTTT.

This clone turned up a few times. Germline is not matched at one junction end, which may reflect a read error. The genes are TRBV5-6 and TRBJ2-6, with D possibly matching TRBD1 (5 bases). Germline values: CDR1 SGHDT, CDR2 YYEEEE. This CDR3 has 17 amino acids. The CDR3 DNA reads TGTGCCAGCAGCTCACAATACTCGTCCTCTGGGGCCAACGGCCTGACTTTC. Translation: CASSSQYSSSGANGLTF.

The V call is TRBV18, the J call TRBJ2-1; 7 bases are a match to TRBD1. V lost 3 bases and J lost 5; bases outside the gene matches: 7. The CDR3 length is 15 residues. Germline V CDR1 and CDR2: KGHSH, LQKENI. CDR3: CASSPTTGINNEQFF. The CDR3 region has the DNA TGTGCCAGCTCACCCACGACAGGGATTAACAATGAGCAGTTCTTC.

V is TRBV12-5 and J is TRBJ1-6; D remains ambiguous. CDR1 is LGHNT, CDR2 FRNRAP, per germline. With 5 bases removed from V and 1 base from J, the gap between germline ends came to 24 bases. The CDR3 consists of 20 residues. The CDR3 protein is CASGTTTGRDRQSYNSPLHF. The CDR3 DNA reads TGTGCTAGTGGTACAACAACGGGGAGGGATCGGCAATCCTATAATTCACCCCTCCACTTT.

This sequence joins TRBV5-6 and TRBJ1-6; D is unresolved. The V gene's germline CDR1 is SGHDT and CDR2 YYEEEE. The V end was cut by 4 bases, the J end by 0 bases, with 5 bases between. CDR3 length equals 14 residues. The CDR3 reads CASSGSSYNSPLHF. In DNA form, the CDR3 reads TGTGCCAGCAGCGGGAGCTCCTATAATTCACCCCTCCACTTT.

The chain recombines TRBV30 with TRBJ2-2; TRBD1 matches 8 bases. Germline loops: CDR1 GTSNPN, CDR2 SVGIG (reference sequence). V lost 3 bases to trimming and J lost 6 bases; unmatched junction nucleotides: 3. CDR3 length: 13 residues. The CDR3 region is CAWRVTGAGELFF. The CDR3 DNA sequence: TGTGCCTGGAGGGTGACAGGGGCCGGGGAGCTGTTTTTT.

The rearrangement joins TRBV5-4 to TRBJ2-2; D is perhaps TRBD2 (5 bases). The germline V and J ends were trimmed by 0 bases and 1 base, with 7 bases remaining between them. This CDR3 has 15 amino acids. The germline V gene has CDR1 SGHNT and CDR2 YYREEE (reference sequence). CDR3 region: CASSLVRENTGELFF. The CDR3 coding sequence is TGTGCCAGCAGCTTGGTTCGGGAGAACACCGGGGAGCTGTTTTTT.

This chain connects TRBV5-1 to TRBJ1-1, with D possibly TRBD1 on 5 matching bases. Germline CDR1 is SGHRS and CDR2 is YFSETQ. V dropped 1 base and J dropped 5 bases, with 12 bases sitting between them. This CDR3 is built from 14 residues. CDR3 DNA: TGCGCCAGCAGCTTGTTAGGGGTCGGGACTGAAGCTTTCTTT. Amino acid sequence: CASSLLGVGTEAFF. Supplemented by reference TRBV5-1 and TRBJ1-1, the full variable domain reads KAGVTQTPRYLIKTRGQQVTLSCSPISGHRSVSWYQQTPGQGLQFLFEYFSETQRNKGNFPGRFSGRQFSNSRSEMNVSTLELGDSALYLCASSLLGVGTEAFFGQGTRLTVV.

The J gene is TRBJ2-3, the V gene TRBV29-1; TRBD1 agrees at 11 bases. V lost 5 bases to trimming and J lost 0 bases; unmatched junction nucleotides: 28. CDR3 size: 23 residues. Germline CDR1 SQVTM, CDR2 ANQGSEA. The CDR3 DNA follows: TGCAGCGTTCTAACCGGACAGGGGGCGAACGTTCGTTACGACACCGCTAGCACAGATACGCAGTATTTT. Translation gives CSVLTGQGANVRYDTASTDTQYF.

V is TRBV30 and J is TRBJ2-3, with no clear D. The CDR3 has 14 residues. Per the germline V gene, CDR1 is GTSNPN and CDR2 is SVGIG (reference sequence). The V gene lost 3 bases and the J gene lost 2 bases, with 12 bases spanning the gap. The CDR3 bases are TGTGCCTGGAGCCTAGAGGTCCACACAGATACGCAGTATTTT. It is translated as CAWSLEVHTDTQYF.

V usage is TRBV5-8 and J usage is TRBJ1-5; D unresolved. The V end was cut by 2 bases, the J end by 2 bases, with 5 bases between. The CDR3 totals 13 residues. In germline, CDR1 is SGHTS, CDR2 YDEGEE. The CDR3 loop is CASSFGGNQPQHF. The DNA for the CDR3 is TGTGCCAGCAGCTTCGGAGGCAATCAGCCCCAGCATTTT.